This T cell receptor beta chain was documented in a study of T cells after yellow fever vaccination. Study-level information: Those fractions that held only low numbers of cells were prepared using the SMART-Seq v4 Ultra Low Input RNA kit. Study-wide results and limits: Post-booster samples contained most primary-vaccination clones (approximately 97% CD4, about 90% CD8). Weaker overall, the secondary response nonetheless peaked faster (day 5 versus 15).

MiXCR, applied by TCRdb to the 5' RACE reads, yields one record per CDR3 protein. Among approximately 120,000 distinct CDR3 sequences listed, approximately 9% were seen once. The table lists this clonotype with many counts. Antigen specificity is unknown. Germline V gene sequence: CDR1 LNHNV, CDR2 YYDKDF (reference sequence). V lost 3 bases and J 2 bases, leaving 15 bases between the germline ends. The CDR3 has 16 residues. Here the sequenced sample was CD8+ T cells sorted from PBMCs, taken on the day of the yellow fever booster vaccination. The chain uses TRBV15 and TRBJ2-3, with a weak D call TRBD2 (6 bases). The sequence derives from a man aged 18-30 years who received the YFV17D yellow fever vaccine. The CDR3 loop is CATSSSGGQLTDTQYF. Written as DNA, the CDR3 is TGTGCCACCAGCAGCTCTGGAGGGCAGCTCACAGATACGCAGTATTTT.